Sequencing of this T cell receptor (beta chain) was carried out in a study of cytomegalovirus exposure and HLA in healthy donors. Study-wide context: The roughly 130 validation repertoires used the same platform as the 600 to 750 first-cohort repertoires (as reported by a later analysis). Regarding the study as a whole: The majority of TCR sequences were rare, yet some public TCRs appeared in many donors. Later, an analysis found that TCR clusters from the first cohort tended to co-occur in the roughly 110 validation repertoires. Listed as cytomegalovirus-associated were over 150 TCR beta chains.

Losses at the gene ends were 6 bases for V and 7 bases for J; bases not matched to a gene: 12. CDR3 length equals 14 residues. In germline, CDR1 is LNHDA, CDR2 SQIVND (reference sequence). In the case of this clone: Its target is unknown.

Produced via immunoSEQ multiplex PCR; TCRdb's table is partial and in-frame only. This sample has 55,000 to 75,000 clones, with 90% to 97% found just once. The sequencing input was PBMCs. The genes are TRBV19 and TRBJ2-7; TRBD1 matches 7 bases. The sequence came from a woman aged 18-29 years in good health and CMV-seronegative. Here the CDR3 reads CASSGTTNRGEQYF. DNA for the CDR3: TGTGCCAGTAGCGGGACCACCAACAGGGGTGAGCAGTACTTC.